These 17 T cell receptor beta chains were sequenced from one sample in a study of early T cells in non-severe SARS-CoV-2 infection. Each CDR3 protein is one row after TCRdb ran MiXCR on the 5' RACE reads. The sample lists roughly 56,000 distinct CDR3 sequences, over 9.5% occurring once. Material for sequencing was whole blood. The source of these receptors is an adult who was a healthcare worker with PCR-confirmed SARS-CoV-2 infection or an uninfected control (not recorded which).

This clonotype occurred a few times. V gene TRBV12-3 or TRBV12-4 combines with J gene TRBJ2-3; TRBD1 might be the D (6 bases). Trimming took off 5 bases at V and 1 base at J, with 13 bases between the two ends. This CDR3 region has 15 residues. CDR3 sequence reads: CASSLYRTGTDTQYF. CDR3 bases: TGTGCCAGCAGTCTATACAGGACAGGCACAGATACGCAGTATTTT.

This clonotype has more than one count but fewer than ten. The chain recombines TRBV6-5 with TRBJ2-1; D perhaps matches TRBD2 (5 bases). The CDR3 totals 14 residues. Trimming removed 9 bases from V and 7 bases from J, with 19 bases in between. From germline, CDR1 is MNHEY and CDR2 SVGAGI. For the CDR3, the DNA is TGTGCCAGTTACTCGATAGAGGGCGGGAATGAGCAGTTCTTC. Its protein product is CASYSIEGGNEQFF.

The chain has TRBV7-2 and TRBJ2-1; 7 nucleotides agree with TRBD2. J was trimmed by 4 bases and V by 0 bases; bases with no gene match: 3. CDR1 is SGHTA and CDR2 is FQGNSA in the germline V gene. This CDR3 is built from 15 residues. This CDR3 reads CASSLASGIYNEQFF. In DNA, the CDR3 is TGTGCCAGCAGCTTAGCAAGCGGGATATACAATGAGCAGTTCTTC.

This clonotype was observed a few times. This sequence joins TRBV7-3 and TRBJ1-5; D not resolved. This CDR3 is 14 amino acids long. V lost 0 bases to trimming and J lost 6 bases, with 9 bases between them. The V gene's germline CDR1 is SGHTA and CDR2 FQGTGA. CDR3 in DNA: TGTGCCAGCAGCTTAACAGGGTCAGGTCAGCCCCAGCATTTT. It translates to CASSLTGSGQPQHF.

The gene calls are TRBV24-1 and TRBJ2-1; 9 nucleotides align to TRBD2. Germline V gene lookup returns CDR1 KGHDR and CDR2 SFDVKD. This CDR3 is built from 15 residues. V dropped 7 bases and J dropped 7; count of bases not matched to a gene: 10. This CDR3 is CATRSSRGGRNEQFF. The CDR3 coding sequence is TGTGCCACCAGATCATCGCGGGGGGGGAGAAATGAGCAGTTCTTC.

There are many counts of this clonotype. This rearrangement joins TRBV7-3 to TRBJ1-1, with D tentatively TRBD1 (5 bases). The V end was cut by 3 bases, the J end by 8 bases, with 19 bases between. This CDR3 is 15 amino acids long. Germline V lookup: CDR1 SGHTA, CDR2 FQGTGA. CDR3 amino acids: CASSFNGASLSEAFF. CDR3 nucleotide sequence: TGTGCCAGCAGCTTCAATGGGGCTAGCCTTAGCGAAGCTTTCTTT.

Ten or more counts support this clonotype. The rearrangement links TRBV11-2 to TRBJ2-3; 7 bases match TRBD2. V was clipped by 6 bases and J by 3 bases; unmatched bases: 9. The germline V gene encodes CDR1 SGHAT and CDR2 FQNNGV. The CDR3 is 15 residues long. CDR3 region: CASSPGGRRTDTQYF. The DNA of the CDR3 is TGTGCCAGCAGTCCGGGCGGGAGAAGGACAGATACGCAGTATTTT.

The rearrangement links TRBV5-1 to TRBJ2-3; D gene uncertain. CDR3 length: 14 residues. V lost 4 bases and J lost 0, with 9 bases in between. Germline V lookup: CDR1 SGHRS, CDR2 YFSETQ. Here the CDR3 reads CASSGQTSTDTQYF. Written as DNA, the CDR3 is TGCGCCAGCAGCGGGCAGACTAGCACAGATACGCAGTATTTT.

This clonotype occurred many times. The CDR3 is CASSLDGGGTDTQYF. The CDR3 DNA reads as TGTGCCAGCAGCTTAGACGGGGGAGGCACAGATACGCAGTATTTT. The genes are TRBV11-3 and TRBJ2-3; D is possibly TRBD2 (6 bases). The V gene's germline CDR1 is SGHNT and CDR2 YENEEA. CDR3 length: 15 amino acids. The V end was cut by 0 bases, the J end by 1 base, with 8 bases between.

This clonotype was detected many times. CDR3 sequence: CASSSRDRRGNTIYF. CDR3 nucleotides: TGTGCCAGCAGCTCCCGGGACAGGCGTGGAAACACCATATATTTT. The chain uses TRBV7-9 and TRBJ1-3, with 8 bases lining up with TRBD1. V was clipped by 4 bases and J by 3 bases; unmatched bases: 5. The CDR3 consists of 15 residues. Germline values: CDR1 SEHNR, CDR2 FQNEAQ (reference sequence).

This sequence joins TRBV7-2 and TRBJ2-1; 8 positions match TRBD2. V shed 5 bases, J shed 8 bases, and the junction held 14 bases outside the gene matches. This CDR3 comprises 16 residues. Germline lookup yields CDR1 SGHTA and CDR2 FQGNSA. Here the CDR3 DNA reads TGTGCCAGCAGCCCACTGGGGACTAGTACGTTGCATGAGCAGTTCTTC. This gives the protein CASSPLGTSTLHEQFF.

This clonotype has at least ten counts. The gene calls are TRBV20-1 and TRBJ1-1; D is unresolved. This CDR3 is built from 14 residues. Looked up from germline, CDR1 is DFQATT and CDR2 is SNEGSKA (reference sequence). Trimming took 1 base from V and 3 from J, leaving 12 bases between them. The CDR3 reads CSARVHNDYTEAFF. CDR3 coding DNA: TGCAGTGCTAGAGTTCACAACGATTACACTGAAGCTTTCTTT.

The V call is TRBV2, the J call TRBJ2-1; D is unresolved. This CDR3 comprises 14 residues. V shed 3 bases and J shed 5 bases, with 11 bases lying between them. CDR1 and CDR2 (germline): SNHLY, FYNNEI. The DNA for the CDR3 is TGTGCCAGCAGTGACTATCCTTTCGACAATGAGCAGTTCTTC. Residues: CASSDYPFDNEQFF.

This clonotype was detected many times. This is likely a read error, given that the CDR3 carries no conserved phenylalanine or tryptophan at its end. This chain joins TRBV30 and TRBJ2-7, with TRBD2 identical over 10 bases. Germline CDR1 reads GTSNPN; CDR2 reads SVGIG (reference sequence). This CDR3 is built from 13 residues. V trimming: 8 bases; J trimming: 0 bases; junction bases outside the gene matches: 4. The CDR3 is CAHTSGNSYEQYS. CDR3 nucleotides: TGTGCCCATACTAGCGGGAACTCCTACGAGCAGTACTCC.

The chain employs TRBV6-5 and TRBJ2-7, with 7 bases fitting TRBD1. Germline V CDR1 and CDR2: MNHEY, SVGAGI. With 2 bases clipped from V and 2 bases from J, the junction kept 12 bases outside the gene matches. The CDR3 extends over 17 amino acids. The CDR3 sequence: CASSYGGQVGETYEQYF. In DNA, the CDR3 is TGTGCCAGCAGTTACGGCGGACAGGTTGGGGAGACCTACGAGCAGTACTTC.

The chain has TRBV29-1 and TRBJ2-3; D not resolved. Germline loops: CDR1 SQVTM, CDR2 ANQGSEA. V lost 8 bases and J 3 bases, leaving 9 bases between the germline ends. There are 11 residues in the CDR3. Written as DNA, the CDR3 is TGCAGCACATTGCTGACAGATACGCAGTATTTT. Encoded protein: CSTLLTDTQYF.

The table lists this clonotype with many counts. This chain links TRBV5-4 with TRBJ2-2, with unresolved D. The V end was cut by 0 bases, the J end by 3 bases, with 6 bases between. Germline CDR1 is SGHNT and CDR2 is YYREEE (reference sequence). The CDR3 sequence is 14 residues long. Written as DNA, the CDR3 is TGTGCCAGCAGCTTGGGACAAGACACCGGGGAGCTGTTTTTT. The encoded protein is CASSLGQDTGELFF.